This T cell receptor (beta chain) was identified during a study of blood T cell repertoires in COVID-19 (dated by TCRdb to about 2020). For the study in its entirety: Samples from collaborators originated in the United States, Italy and Spain and spanned both the acute and convalescent phases of COVID-19. The material from the prospective study consisted of cDNA or gDNA derived from T cells, B-cell-depleted T cells, or PBMCs. Subjects who had been exposed to COVID-19, were actively infected with it, or had recovered from it provided the deeply sampled blood TCRbeta repertoires that made up the dataset. The repertoires were released in a freely available public database intended as a resource for research on the immune response to SARS-CoV-2. The samples were drawn from two sources: the first 160 participants of the ongoing ImmuneRACE study, and 1,200 or so subjects contributed by 6 global collaborators. The sample metadata nearly always contained a de-identified subject ID, COVID-19 status, age in years and sex. Where available, HLA class I and class II types were obtained from metadata supplied by the sample provider rather than from assay-based typing. General conclusions and limits of the study: How much clinical and demographic metadata was included differed by source and by participant, and the metadata was provided uncurated.

V has 2 bases trimmed and J has 4 bases trimmed; junction bases matching no gene number 13. The CDR3 runs 17 residues from the cysteine to the phenylalanine. Only CDR3 DNA is held: 51 bases, read in frame from base 1. Via the germline V gene, CDR1 is MDHEN and CDR2 SYDVKM. The immunoSEQ Assay, a bias-controlled multiplex PCR, was used to amplify TCRbeta CDR3 regions from genomic DNA. From the authors' description of their analysis: Within the assay, amplification of reference gene primers was used to estimate how many nucleated cells each sample contained. Sequence reads were collapsed and filtered to measure the absolute abundance of every unique TCRbeta CDR3 rearrangement. For each sample, productive Simpson clonality was calculated by taking the square root of Simpson's diversity index across productive rearrangements. TCRdb took over this immuneACCESS table, retaining in-frame rearrangements with V and J assigned. Such tables are incomplete; in checked studies, under half of the missing clones stem from an unresolved V gene, and the remainder is unexplained. The D gene and trimming were derived from the DNA, and the V and J assignments and clone size from that table. The sample table lists hundreds of thousands of clones, around 90% of them with a count of one. The ten largest clonotypes hold about 1.2% of the sample.

Regarding this clone: What this receptor recognizes is not known. Per-nucleotide qualities are absent, and no much larger clonotype sits a single base away.

Collaborating institutions collected whole blood in K2EDTA tubes following their own protocols. For TCRbeta analysis, collaborators shipped samples as frozen whole blood, isolated PBMCs, or DNA extracted from either of those sample types. The V gene is TRBV28 and the J gene is TRBJ2-7, and 8 bases in between align with TRBD2. The clonotype originates from a man in his sixties or seventies with acute or convalescent COVID-19. The sample consisted of peripheral blood. Here the CDR3 is given as CASSLLVSREVRYEQYF. The sequenced DNA: TGTGCCAGCAGTTTACTAGTCTCGCGGGAGGTGAGGTACGAGCAGTACTTC.